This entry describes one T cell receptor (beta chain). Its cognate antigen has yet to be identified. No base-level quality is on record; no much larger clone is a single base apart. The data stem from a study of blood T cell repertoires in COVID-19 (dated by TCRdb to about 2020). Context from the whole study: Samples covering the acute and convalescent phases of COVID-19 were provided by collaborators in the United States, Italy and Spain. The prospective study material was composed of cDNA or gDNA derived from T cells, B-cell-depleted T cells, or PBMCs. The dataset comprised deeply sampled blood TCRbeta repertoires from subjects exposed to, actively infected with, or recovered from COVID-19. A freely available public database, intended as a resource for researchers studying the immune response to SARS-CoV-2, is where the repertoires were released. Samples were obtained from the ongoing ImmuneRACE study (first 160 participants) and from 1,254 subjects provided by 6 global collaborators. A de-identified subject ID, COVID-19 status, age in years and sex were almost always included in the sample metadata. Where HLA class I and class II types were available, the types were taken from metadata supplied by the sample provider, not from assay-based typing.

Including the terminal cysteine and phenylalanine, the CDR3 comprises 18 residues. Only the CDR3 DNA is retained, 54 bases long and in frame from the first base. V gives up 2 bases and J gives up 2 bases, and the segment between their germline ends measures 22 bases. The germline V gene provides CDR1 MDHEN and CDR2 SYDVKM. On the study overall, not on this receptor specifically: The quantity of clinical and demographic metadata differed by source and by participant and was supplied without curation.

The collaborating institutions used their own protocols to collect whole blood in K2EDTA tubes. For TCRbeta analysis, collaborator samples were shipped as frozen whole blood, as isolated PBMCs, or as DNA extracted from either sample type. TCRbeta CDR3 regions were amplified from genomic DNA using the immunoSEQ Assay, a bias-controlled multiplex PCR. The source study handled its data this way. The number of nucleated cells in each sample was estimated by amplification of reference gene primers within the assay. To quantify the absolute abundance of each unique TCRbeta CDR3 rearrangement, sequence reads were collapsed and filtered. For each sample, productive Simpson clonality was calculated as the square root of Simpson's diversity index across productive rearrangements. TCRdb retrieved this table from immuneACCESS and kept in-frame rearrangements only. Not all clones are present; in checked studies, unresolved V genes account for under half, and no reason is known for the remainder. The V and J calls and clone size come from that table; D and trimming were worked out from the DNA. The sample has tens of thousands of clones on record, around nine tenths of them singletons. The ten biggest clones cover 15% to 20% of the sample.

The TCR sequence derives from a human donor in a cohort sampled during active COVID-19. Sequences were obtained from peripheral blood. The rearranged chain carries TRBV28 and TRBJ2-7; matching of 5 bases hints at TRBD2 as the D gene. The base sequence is TGTGCCAGCAGTTTAGGACTCGTAGGTATGGGCTCAGCCTACGAGCAGTACTTC. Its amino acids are CASSLGLVGMGSAYEQYF.